These 3 T cell receptor beta chains were all obtained from the same sample, sequenced in a study of siplizumab effects on memory and regulatory T cells. Repertoires were generated with immunoSEQ multiplex PCR, while TCRdb's copy carries only in-frame clones and drops some. The sample has about 100,000 clones, roughly nine tenths seen once. Sequenced: Tregs sorted from blood. These receptors all stem from a human donor in good health.

The V call is TRBV5-6, the J call TRBJ2-3; tentative D call: TRBD2 (6 bases). CDR1 is SGHDT and CDR2 is YYEEEE in the germline V gene. The CDR3 has 15 residues. Trimming cost V 5 bases and J 2 bases, with 15 bases left between them. The CDR3 bases are TGTGCCAGCAGTGCTGCTAGCGTAAACACAGATACGCAGTATTTT. This encodes CASSAASVNTDTQYF.

The CDR3 sequence: CASSYAGAPNNEQFF. The CDR3 DNA reads TGCGCCAGCAGTTACGCGGGAGCGCCGAACAATGAGCAGTTCTTC. The chain uses TRBV5-1 and TRBJ2-1; 7 bases align to TRBD2. After removal of 5 bases from V and 5 bases from J, the junction contained 10 bases not matched to a gene. This CDR3 comprises 15 residues. Germline V gene lookup returns CDR1 SGHRS and CDR2 YFSETQ.

This chain connects TRBV6-1 to TRBJ2-1; D is unresolved. This CDR3 has 10 amino acids. CDR1 and CDR2 (germline): MNHNS, SASEGT. V lost 3 bases and J 15 bases, leaving 9 bases between the germline ends. CDR3 coding DNA: TGTGCCAGCAGTGAGTTCTTGTTGTTCTTC. As protein: CASSEFLLFF.